These 14 T cell receptor beta chains were sequenced from one sample in a study of blood T cell repertoires in COVID-19. Clones were read by immunoSEQ multiplex PCR, and TCRdb kept only the in-frame ones, dropping some. The sample carries 210,000 or so clones, around 90% recorded once. Input material: peripheral blood. These receptors originate from a middle-aged man with acute or convalescent COVID-19.

This clone was detected ten times or more. The chain couples TRBV9 to TRBJ2-7; tentative D call: TRBD2 (5 bases). The CDR3 loop spans 13 amino acids. Germline values: CDR1 SGDLS, CDR2 YYNGEE. The V gene lost 4 bases and the J gene lost 6 bases, with 14 bases spanning the gap. The DNA of the CDR3 is TGTGCCAGCAGCTCCGGACGGGAAATCGAGCAGTACTTC. The encoded protein is CASSSGREIEQYF.

In its sample, this clone was seen once. The chain uses TRBV2 and TRBJ2-3, with 9 bases matching TRBD2. With 6 bases clipped from V and 0 bases from J, the junction kept 4 bases outside the gene matches. Germline V gene sequence: CDR1 SNHLY, CDR2 FYNNEI. The CDR3 consists of 15 residues. The CDR3 loop reads CASSRSGGSTDTQYF. DNA for the CDR3: TGTGCCAGCAGCCGTAGCGGGGGTAGCACAGATACGCAGTATTTT.

The chain couples TRBV6-1 to TRBJ2-7; tentative D call: TRBD1 (5 bases). Trimming pared 2 bases from V and 3 bases from J, leaving 14 bases between. The germline V gene encodes CDR1 MNHNS and CDR2 SASEGT. This CDR3 is 15 amino acids long. DNA for the CDR3: TGTGCCAGCAGTGAACAGACAGCACCCTACTACGAGCAGTACTTC. It encodes CASSEQTAPYYEQYF.

The chain has TRBV5-6 and TRBJ2-1; TRBD2 is a possible D gene (6 bases). The germline V and J ends were trimmed by 1 base and 9 bases, with 17 bases remaining between them. This CDR3 region has 15 residues. The germline gives CDR1 SGHDT, CDR2 YYEEEE. The CDR3 nucleotides read TGTGCCAGCAGCTTGAAGGCGGGGTGGAGCGGTGAGCAGTTCTTC. As protein: CASSLKAGWSGEQFF.

The rearrangement joins TRBV7-2 to TRBJ2-7, with 8 positions matching TRBD2. The germline gives CDR1 SGHTA, CDR2 FQGNSA. This CDR3 is 14 amino acids long. With 6 bases clipped from V and 1 base from J, the junction kept 5 bases outside the gene matches. The CDR3 reads CASSKAGVSYEQYF. The CDR3 bases are TGTGCCAGCAGTAAAGCGGGGGTTTCCTACGAGCAGTACTTC.

This rearrangement joins TRBV6-2 or TRBV6-3 to TRBJ2-1, with a weak D call TRBD1 (7 bases). The CDR3 sequence is 16 residues long. The germline V gene has CDR1 MNHEY and CDR2 SVGEGT. Trimming left V 5 bases short and J 6 bases short, with 20 bases between. The CDR3 nucleotides read TGTGCCAGCAGTCCCCAGGGGGGCGCTGAGTTCAATGAGCAGTTCTTC. It yields the protein CASSPQGGAEFNEQFF.

V and J are TRBV7-9 and TRBJ2-7; tentatively, D is TRBD2 (5 bases). The ends were cut back, 5 bases at V and 4 bases at J, with 18 bases in the middle. CDR3 length equals 15 residues. Germline V CDR1 and CDR2: SEHNR, FQNEAQ (reference sequence). The CDR3: CASSQGGYSEYEQYF. In DNA, the CDR3 is TGTGCCAGCAGCCAAGGCGGGTATAGTGAGTACGAGCAGTACTTC.

The rearrangement links TRBV29-1 to TRBJ2-7; TRBD1 is a possible D gene (6 bases). Trimming stripped 6 bases from V and 3 bases from J, with 12 bases between. From germline, CDR1 is SQVTM and CDR2 ANQGSEA. CDR3 size: 12 residues. The chain's CDR3 is CSVLRGNYEQYF. Written as DNA, the CDR3 is TGCAGCGTACTTAGGGGGAACTACGAGCAGTACTTC.

The chain links TRBV6-1 to TRBJ1-5; weak D call: TRBD1 (5 bases). Germline CDR1 is MNHNS and CDR2 is SASEGT. The CDR3 extends over 15 amino acids. The V end was cut by 3 bases, the J end by 3 bases, with 12 bases between. The CDR3: CASSEGGDVNQPQHF. CDR3 in DNA: TGTGCCAGCAGTGAGGGGGGGGATGTCAATCAGCCCCAGCATTTT.

About this clone itself: Other DNA variants within this sample encode the same CDR3. The chain carries TRBV18 and TRBJ1-5; maybe TRBD1 (6 bases). This CDR3 spans 13 amino acids. The V end was cut by 6 bases, the J end by 4 bases, with 10 bases between. Germline loops: CDR1 KGHSH, CDR2 LQKENI. For the CDR3, the DNA is TGTGCCAGCTCTCCGGACAGAAATCAGCCCCAGCATTTT. Its translation: CASSPDRNQPQHF.

The CDR3 coding sequence is TGTGCCAGCAGCTCCCTGGGACAGGGGGGCAATGAGCAGTTCTTC. Its translation is CASSSLGQGGNEQFF. The chain is built from TRBV9 and TRBJ2-1; 11 positions match TRBD1. CDR1 SGDLS and CDR2 YYNGEE come from the germline V gene. The CDR3 totals 15 residues. V was pared by 4 bases and J by 6 bases, with 6 bases of the junction left unmatched.

This clone was found once. The chain is built from TRBV5-4 and TRBJ2-3; unclear D gene. The V gene lost 5 bases and the J gene lost 4 bases, with 11 bases spanning the gap. CDR3 size: 13 residues. CDR1 is SGHNT and CDR2 is YYREEE in the germline V gene (reference sequence). This chain's CDR3 is CASRLIVADTQYF. The DNA of the CDR3 is TGTGCCAGCAGACTCATAGTCGCAGATACGCAGTATTTT. The entire variable domain, with the rest obtained from reference TRBV5-4 and TRBJ2-3, is as follows: ETGVTQSPTHLIKTRGQQVTLRCSSQSGHNTVSWYQQALGQGPQFIFQYYREEENGRGNFPPRFSGLQFPNYSSELNVNALELDDSALYLCASRLIVADTQYFGPGTRLTVL.

The chain recombines TRBV28 with TRBJ2-7; unclear D gene. V was clipped by 4 bases and J by 2 bases, with 12 bases between them. Germline V CDR1 and CDR2: MDHEN, SYDVKM. This CDR3 is 14 amino acids long. The CDR3 reads CASSSPDGAYEQYF. The CDR3 region has the DNA TGTGCCAGCAGTTCTCCAGACGGAGCCTACGAGCAGTACTTC.

The chain couples TRBV3-1 (or the pseudogene TRBV3-2) to TRBJ2-5, with a tentative D call TRBD2 (6 bases). This CDR3 spans 13 amino acids. Trimming removed 4 bases at V and 1 base at J, with 7 bases between. The V gene's germline CDR1 is LGHDT and CDR2 YNNKEL (reference sequence). CDR3 region: CASSRAGQETQYF. CDR3 in DNA: TGTGCCAGCAGCCGAGCGGGCCAAGAGACCCAGTACTTC.